This T cell receptor (beta chain) was observed in a study of cytomegalovirus exposure and HLA in healthy donors. General study results and limits: CMV antigen specificity of a few CMV-associated chains was confirmed in vitro. A previous analysis found most TCR beta V segments productive roughly 87% or roughly 30% of the time.

The PCR ran on 60 Vbeta and 13 Jbeta primers. Some clones are missing from TCRdb's copy, which holds only in-frame ones; the method was immunoSEQ multiplex PCR. The repertoire holds 100,000 to 150,000 clones, roughly 80% seen once, with 1.4% to 1.5% in the top ten. Details on this clone: The antigen is not known.

The CDR3 has 15 residues. Trimming stripped 1 base from V and 7 bases from J, with 14 bases between. Germline loops: CDR1 SGHRS, CDR2 YFSETQ. The material sequenced was PBMCs. This chain connects TRBV5-1 to TRBJ1-4; TRBD1 might be the D (6 bases). This sequence originates from a woman aged 18 to 35 in good health and CMV-seronegative. The CDR3 DNA is TGCGCCAGCAGCTTGTTGGGGGCAGGAGCTGAAAAACTGTTTTTT. The encoded protein is CASSLLGAGAEKLFF.